The 23 T cell receptor beta chains in this list originate from one sample, sequenced in a study of shared clonotypes between healthy human individuals. Data came from immunoSEQ multiplex PCR; TCRdb stores just in-frame clones and leaves some out. This sample yields some 2.1 million clones, of which 80% to 95% are seen a single time; around 1.8% belongs to the top ten. The naive CD8 fraction comprised CD45RO-negative cells positively selected for CCR7 and excluded terminally differentiated effector memory CD45RA+ cells. Source material: naive CD8+ T cells from PBMCs. All receptors come from a man between 18 and 35 years old in good health. Some clones in this sample may be carry-over from other donors' samples.

In nucleotides, the CDR3 is TGTGCCACGTGGGACGGTGCCTACGAGCAGTACTTC. Its translation: CATWDGAYEQYF. The rearrangement links TRBV10-3 to TRBJ2-7; D tentatively fits TRBD1 or TRBD2 (5 bases each). Germline V CDR1 and CDR2: ENHRY, SYGVKD. CDR3 length equals 12 residues. The ends were cut back, 10 bases at V and 2 bases at J, with 12 bases in the middle.

The chain combines TRBV9 with TRBJ1-1, with a weak D call TRBD1 (5 bases). Trimming pared 4 bases from V and 3 bases from J, leaving 22 bases between. Looked up from germline, CDR1 is SGDLS and CDR2 is YYNGEE. The CDR3 consists of 17 residues. CDR3 DNA: TGTGCCAGCAGCCCCCACCCCGGGGGGTTCGAGGACACTGAAGCTTTCTTT. It codes for CASSPHPGGFEDTEAFF.

This clone has a single count. V gene TRBV13 combines with J gene TRBJ2-5; no firm D call. From germline, CDR1 is PRHDT and CDR2 FYEKMQ (reference sequence). This CDR3 has 12 residues. Trimming cost V 5 bases and J 5 bases, with 9 bases left between them. CDR3 residues: CASSPGRETQYF. For the CDR3, the DNA is TGTGCCAGCAGCCCCGGTAGGGAGACCCAGTACTTC.

This clone was seen once. The chain links TRBV6-5 to TRBJ2-5; the match to TRBD1 covers 9 bases. This CDR3 is 13 amino acids long. The trim removed 6 bases at V and 4 bases at J, leaving 3 bases unmatched. Germline loops: CDR1 MNHEY, CDR2 SVGAGI. In DNA, the CDR3 is TGTGCCAGCAGCTTGGACAGGGGAGAGACCCAGTACTTC. This translates into CASSLDRGETQYF.

This chain joins TRBV14 and TRBJ2-7; D gene ambiguous. V shed 1 base and J shed 0 bases, with 7 bases lying between them. CDR3 length: 14 residues. Per the germline V gene, CDR1 is SGHDN and CDR2 is FVKESK. CDR3 coding DNA: TGTGCCAGCAGCCAAGGGGATCTCTCCTACGAGCAGTACTTC. Translation gives CASSQGDLSYEQYF.

This clone appeared once. The rearrangement uses TRBV5-3 and TRBJ1-1, with 12 bases matching TRBD1. TRBV5-3 is an ORF; its function is uncertain. This CDR3 region has 17 residues. J gave up 4 bases and V 3 bases, and 10 bases lay outside the gene matches. CDR3 residues: CARSSTGTGGACTEAFF. CDR3 coding DNA: TGTGCCAGAAGCTCGACCGGGACAGGGGGCGCGTGCACTGAAGCTTTCTTT.

The chain uses TRBV27 and TRBJ1-1; unclear D gene. Trimming pared 1 base from V and 3 bases from J, leaving 9 bases between. The CDR3 is 14 amino acids. Germline V gene sequence: CDR1 MNHEY, CDR2 SMNVEV (reference sequence). Here the CDR3 reads CASSLLGKDTEAFF. The CDR3 bases are TGTGCCAGCAGTTTATTGGGGAAGGACACTGAAGCTTTCTTT.

This chain joins TRBV19 and TRBJ2-3; unclear D gene. V was clipped by 6 bases and J by 1 base, with 14 bases between them. Germline CDR1 LNHDA, CDR2 SQIVND (reference sequence). This CDR3 contains 15 residues. The CDR3 bases are TGTGCCAGTAGCCTCGTTGGTTACGGCACAGATACGCAGTATTTT. It yields the protein CASSLVGYGTDTQYF.

This chain connects TRBV7-3 to TRBJ2-6, with TRBD2 matching 10 bases. This CDR3 has 17 amino acids. Trimming at V came to 5 bases and at J to 1 base, leaving 5 bases not matched to a gene. Germline V gives CDR1 SGHTA, CDR2 FQGTGA. The CDR3: CASSPGLAWSGANVLTF. The CDR3 DNA follows: TGTGCCAGCAGCCCGGGACTAGCGTGGTCTGGGGCCAACGTCCTGACTTTC.

V usage is TRBV27 and J usage is TRBJ1-1; 9 nucleotides match TRBD1. V dropped 6 bases and J dropped 1; count of bases not matched to a gene: 3. The CDR3 totals 14 residues. CDR1 is MNHEY, CDR2 SMNVEV, per germline (reference sequence). DNA of the CDR3: TGTGCCAGCAGGGGGACAGGGACGAACACTGAAGCTTTCTTT. This sequence encodes CASRGTGTNTEAFF.

V is TRBV2 and J is TRBJ2-7; 9 bases match TRBD1. Germline V gene sequence: CDR1 SNHLY, CDR2 FYNNEI. Trimming cost V 7 bases and J 6 bases; bases outside gene matches: 10. The CDR3 spans 14 residues. CDR3 DNA: TGTGCCAGCATTACCCCGGACAGGGGCGGCGAGCAGTACTTC. Protein sequence: CASITPDRGGEQYF.

The chain combines TRBV6-1 with TRBJ1-5, with D possibly matching TRBD1 (6 bases). The CDR3 consists of 16 residues. Trimming shortened V by 2 bases and J by 3 bases, and 14 bases separated the two germline ends. From germline, CDR1 is MNHNS and CDR2 SASEGT. Here the CDR3 reads CASSEFLDSHNQPQHF. In DNA, the CDR3 is TGTGCCAGCAGTGAATTTCTGGACAGCCACAATCAGCCCCAGCATTTT.

The chain is built from TRBV7-9 and TRBJ2-1; D gene uncertain. Germline CDR1 and CDR2: SEHNR and FQNEAQ (reference sequence). V lost 2 bases to trimming and J lost 7 bases, with 18 bases between them. The CDR3 extends over 16 amino acids. The CDR3 reads CASSLKGSAAGNEQFF. DNA for the CDR3: TGTGCCAGCAGCTTAAAAGGTTCCGCGGCCGGTAATGAGCAGTTCTTC.

The rearrangement uses TRBV7-2 and TRBJ2-1; 9 bases map to TRBD2. With 2 bases clipped from V and 7 bases from J, the junction kept 6 bases outside the gene matches. Germline V CDR1 and CDR2: SGHTA, FQGNSA. This CDR3 is built from 15 residues. Here the CDR3 reads CASSLLAGSGNEQFF. CDR3 bases: TGTGCCAGCAGCTTACTAGCGGGGAGTGGGAATGAGCAGTTCTTC.

The chain links TRBV13 to TRBJ1-2; maybe TRBD1 (6 bases). This CDR3 spans 15 amino acids. Germline CDR1 is PRHDT and CDR2 is FYEKMQ (reference sequence). V lost 5 bases to trimming and J lost 1 base, with 14 bases between them. CDR3 DNA sequence: TGTGCCAGCAGCGTATTTAGGACAGATAACTATGGCTACACCTTC. Protein sequence: CASSVFRTDNYGYTF.

The V and J genes are TRBV4-2 and TRBJ2-4, with 10 bases fitting TRBD2. CDR3 length: 19 amino acids. The V gene's germline CDR1 is LGHNA and CDR2 YNFKEQ. The junction had 13 bases not matched to a gene; V was cut back by 4 bases and J by 1 base. CDR3: CASSPGASGSSFAKNIQYF. CDR3 nucleotides: TGTGCCAGCAGCCCAGGTGCTAGCGGGAGTTCGTTTGCCAAAAACATTCAGTACTTC.

This clone showed up just once. This sequence joins TRBV27 and TRBJ2-7; no clear D gene. With 8 bases removed from V and 5 bases from J, the gap between germline ends came to 13 bases. The CDR3 has 12 amino acids. Germline V CDR1 and CDR2: MNHEY, SMNVEV (reference sequence). The DNA of the CDR3 is TGTGCCAGCTGGGGATCCGTCAACGAGCAGTACTTC. This codes for CASWGSVNEQYF.

The table lists this clone with a count of one. This chain joins TRBV2 and TRBJ1-1, with 7 positions matching TRBD1. This CDR3 region has 17 residues. Germline V gene data show CDR1 as SNHLY and CDR2 as FYNNEI. Trimming cost V 0 bases and J 1 base; bases outside gene matches: 8. CDR3: CASSEAIGYRGNTEAFF. The CDR3 nucleotides read TGTGCCAGCAGTGAAGCGATTGGGTACAGGGGGAACACTGAAGCTTTCTTT.

V and J are TRBV11-2 and TRBJ2-1; D remains unclear. Deletions cut 5 bases from V and 9 bases from J, with 11 bases between. CDR3 length equals 12 residues. Germline V gene lookup returns CDR1 SGHAT and CDR2 FQNNGV. The CDR3 coding sequence is TGTGCCAGCAGCCTCGGTGGTCTTGAGCAGTTCTTC. It yields the protein CASSLGGLEQFF.

In its sample, this clone was seen once. The chain recombines TRBV7-9 with TRBJ2-4; D uncertain. Trimming removed 1 base at V and 8 bases at J, with 12 bases between. The V gene's germline CDR1 is SEHNR and CDR2 FQNEAQ (reference sequence). CDR3 length: 14 residues. The CDR3 protein is CASSLEMGADIQYF. The CDR3 DNA sequence: TGTGCCAGCAGCTTAGAGATGGGTGCGGACATTCAGTACTTC.

This clone occurred once. This chain joins TRBV4-2 and TRBJ1-1; possibly TRBD1 for D (5 bases). From germline, CDR1 is LGHNA and CDR2 YNFKEQ. V lost 7 bases, J lost 0 bases, and 15 bases lay in between. The CDR3 runs 15 residues. CDR3 bases: TGTGCCAGCACTAAATTACGGGGGATGAACACTGAAGCTTTCTTT. Protein: CASTKLRGMNTEAFF.

The V call is TRBV5-1, the J call TRBJ2-5; 15 bases align to TRBD2. The germline CDR1 and CDR2 sequences are SGHRS and YFSETQ. V shed 4 bases, J shed 5 bases, and the junction held 15 bases outside the gene matches. The CDR3 has 19 amino acids. CDR3 DNA: TGCGCCAGCAGCACGGGACTAGCGGGAGGTCTTACTTTGGGCGAGACCCAGTACTTC. This gives the protein CASSTGLAGGLTLGETQYF.

The chain employs TRBV19 and TRBJ1-5; TRBD1 matches at 10 bases. This CDR3 is built from 17 residues. Trimming cost V 0 bases and J 6 bases; bases outside gene matches: 8. CDR1 is LNHDA and CDR2 is SQIVND in the germline V gene (reference sequence). The DNA for the CDR3 is TGTGCCAGTAGTATAGAGGGGACAGGGGTTCTTCGTCAGCCCCAGCATTTT. This sequence encodes CASSIEGTGVLRQPQHF.